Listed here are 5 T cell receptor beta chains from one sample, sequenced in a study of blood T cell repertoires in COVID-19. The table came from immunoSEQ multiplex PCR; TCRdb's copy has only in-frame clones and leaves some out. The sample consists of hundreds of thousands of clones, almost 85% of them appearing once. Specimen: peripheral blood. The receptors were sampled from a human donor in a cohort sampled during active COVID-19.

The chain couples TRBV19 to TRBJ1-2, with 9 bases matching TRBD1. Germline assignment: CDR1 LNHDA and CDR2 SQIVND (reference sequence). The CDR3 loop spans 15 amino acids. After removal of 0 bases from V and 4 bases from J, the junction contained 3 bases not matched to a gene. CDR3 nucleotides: TGTGCCAGTAGTATAGATACAGGGGGCGCCTATGGCTACACCTTC. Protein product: CASSIDTGGAYGYTF.

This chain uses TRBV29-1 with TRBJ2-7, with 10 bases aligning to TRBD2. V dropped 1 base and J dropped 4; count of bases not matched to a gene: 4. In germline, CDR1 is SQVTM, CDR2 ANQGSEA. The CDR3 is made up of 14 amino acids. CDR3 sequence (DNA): TGCAGCGTTGAAGTACTAGCGGGGAGTTACGAGCAGTACTTC. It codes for CSVEVLAGSYEQYF.

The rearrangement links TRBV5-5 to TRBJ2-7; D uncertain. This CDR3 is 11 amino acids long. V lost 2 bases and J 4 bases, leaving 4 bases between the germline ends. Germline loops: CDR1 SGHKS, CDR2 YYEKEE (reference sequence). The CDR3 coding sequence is TGTGCCAGCAGCTTCAGGTACGAGCAGTACTTC. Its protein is CASSFRYEQYF.

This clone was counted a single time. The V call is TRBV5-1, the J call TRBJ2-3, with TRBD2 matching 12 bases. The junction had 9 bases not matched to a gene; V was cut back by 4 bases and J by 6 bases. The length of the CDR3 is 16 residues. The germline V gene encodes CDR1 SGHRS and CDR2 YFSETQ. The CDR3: CASSPLLAGGGDTQYF. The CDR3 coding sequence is TGCGCCAGCAGCCCCCTACTAGCGGGGGGCGGGGATACGCAGTATTTT. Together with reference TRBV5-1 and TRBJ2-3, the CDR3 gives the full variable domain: KAGVTQTPRYLIKTRGQQVTLSCSPISGHRSVSWYQQTPGQGLQFLFEYFSETQRNKGNFPGRFSGRQFSNSRSEMNVSTLELGDSALYLCASSPLLAGGGDTQYFGPGTRLTVL.

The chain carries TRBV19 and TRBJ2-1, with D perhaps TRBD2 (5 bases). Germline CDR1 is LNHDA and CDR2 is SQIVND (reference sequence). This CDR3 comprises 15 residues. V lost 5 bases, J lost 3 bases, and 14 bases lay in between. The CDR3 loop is CASSATQLVYNEQFF. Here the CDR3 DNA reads TGTGCCAGTAGTGCAACACAACTAGTCTACAATGAGCAGTTCTTC. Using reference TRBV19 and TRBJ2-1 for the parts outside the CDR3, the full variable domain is DGGITQSPKYLFRKEGQNVTLSCEQNLNHDAMYWYRQDPGQGLRLIYYSQIVNDFQKGDIAEGYSVSREKKESFPLTVTSAQKNPTAFYLCASSATQLVYNEQFFGPGTRLTVL.